Listed here are 21 T cell receptor beta chains from one sample, sequenced in a study of blood T cells in healthy people across ages. PCR was performed a second time for roughly 7 to 12 cycles using a sample-barcoded 5' primer and a J-beta primer mix. TCRdb used MiXCR to reprocess the 5' RACE reads, holding one entry per CDR3 protein. Among roughly 700,000 distinct CDR3 sequences listed, 45% to 50% were seen once. The sample comprised blood. Receptors originate from a woman aged 60 to 75 in good health.

There are a few counts of this clonotype. V gene TRBV7-2 combines with J gene TRBJ1-2; no firm D call. Germline V gives CDR1 SGHTA, CDR2 FQGNSA. Deletions cut 6 bases from V and 1 base from J, with 12 bases between. The CDR3 runs to 14 residues. In nucleotides, the CDR3 is TGTGCCAGCAGTAGGGCAGTGGATAACTATGGCTACACCTTC. Its translation is CASSRAVDNYGYTF.

The V and J genes are TRBV20-1 and TRBJ2-5; no reliable D call. Germline CDR1 is DFQATT and CDR2 is SNEGSKA (reference sequence). Trimming left V 5 bases short and J 1 base short, with 11 bases between. The CDR3 length is 13 residues. The CDR3 spells CSAATPGQETQYF. The CDR3 DNA is TGCAGTGCTGCTACCCCTGGCCAAGAGACCCAGTACTTC.

V and J are TRBV20-1 and TRBJ2-4; 7 positions match TRBD1. The germline gives CDR1 DFQATT, CDR2 SNEGSKA (reference sequence). Germline trimming cut 0 bases from V and 3 bases from J; bases unmatched to any gene: 5. This CDR3 has 15 residues. CDR3 DNA: TGCAGTGCTAGAGATTCGACAGGGAGCAAAAACATTCAGTACTTC. Protein sequence: CSARDSTGSKNIQYF.

This chain connects TRBV27 to TRBJ2-1, with D maybe TRBD2 (5 bases). Germline values: CDR1 MNHEY, CDR2 SMNVEV (reference sequence). The CDR3 length is 13 residues. Trimming stripped 3 bases from V and 9 bases from J, with 12 bases between. CDR3 amino acids: CASSFNGIGEQFF. Written as DNA, the CDR3 is TGTGCCAGCAGTTTTAACGGGATCGGTGAGCAGTTCTTC.

In this sample, this clonotype turned up a few times. The rearrangement uses TRBV4-1 and TRBJ2-1; D is possibly TRBD1 (6 bases). Germline assignment: CDR1 MGHRA and CDR2 YSYEKL. V lost 0 bases, J lost 8 bases, and 8 bases lay in between. The CDR3 has 13 residues. CDR3 amino acids: CASSQDPGDEQFF. The DNA of the CDR3 is TGCGCCAGCAGCCAAGATCCAGGGGATGAGCAGTTCTTC.

In regard to this clonotype: One base away lies a much larger clone, so this may be a sequencing read error. The chain uses TRBV6-2 or TRBV6-3 and TRBJ1-2; D possibly corresponds to TRBD1 (5 bases). The CDR3 length is 15 residues. Germline loops: CDR1 MNHEY, CDR2 SVGEGT. Trimming cost V 1 base and J 6 bases, with 15 bases left between them. The CDR3 spells CASSYLTASPHGYTF. The CDR3 nucleotides are TGTGCCAGCAGTTACTTGACAGCGAGTCCACATGGCTACACCTTC.

This clonotype was seen a handful of times. This chain joins TRBV20-1 and TRBJ2-7, with no clear D. Trimming took 3 bases from V and 2 from J, leaving 20 bases between them. Germline CDR1 reads DFQATT; CDR2 reads SNEGSKA (reference sequence). This CDR3 has 16 amino acids. The DNA for the CDR3 is TGCAGTGCTAGCCGCGCACCAGGCCCCAAGCCCTACGAGCAGTACTTC. Translated: CSASRAPGPKPYEQYF.

In the case of this clonotype: The final CDR3 position lacks the conserved phenylalanine or tryptophan, pointing to a likely read error. The chain employs TRBV2 and TRBJ1-4; D may be TRBD1 (5 bases). Germline CDR1 is SNHLY and CDR2 is FYNNEI. V shed 7 bases and J shed 2 bases, with 14 bases lying between them. The CDR3 runs 15 residues. The CDR3 loop reads CASITGTSTNEKLFV. CDR3 sequence (DNA): TGTGCCAGCATCACCGGGACCTCTACTAATGAAAAACTGTTTGTT.

The sample holds a few counts of this clonotype. This chain links TRBV7-9 with TRBJ1-2, with 9 bases aligning to TRBD1. The CDR3 consists of 13 residues. The V segment lost 5 bases and the J segment 9 bases; nucleotides outside the gene matches: 7. In germline, CDR1 is SEHNR, CDR2 FQNEAQ (reference sequence). Here the CDR3 reads CASSAPGQGRYTF. In DNA, the CDR3 is TGTGCCAGCAGCGCCCCGGGACAGGGACGCTACACCTTC.

The chain combines TRBV5-1 with TRBJ2-3, with 9 bases that match TRBD2. The CDR3 runs 15 residues. The junction had 9 bases not matched to a gene; V was cut back by 4 bases and J by 6 bases. Per germline, CDR1 SGHRS and CDR2 YFSETQ. CDR3 amino acids: CASSPWTSVSDTQYF. In nucleotides, the CDR3 is TGCGCCAGCAGCCCATGGACTAGCGTATCTGATACGCAGTATTTT.

This clonotype was detected ten times or more. This sequence joins TRBV3-1 and TRBJ2-1, with 11 bases fitting TRBD2. Losses at the gene ends were 5 bases for V and 12 bases for J; bases not matched to a gene: 9. Germline CDR1 is LGHDT and CDR2 is YNNKEL (reference sequence). The CDR3 has 14 residues. Written as DNA, the CDR3 is TGTGCCAGCAGCGGAGAAACTAGCGGGAGAGCGCAGTTCTTC. Its translation is CASSGETSGRAQFF.

This clonotype was detected a few times. This sequence joins TRBV20-1 and TRBJ2-3; 12 bases are shared with TRBD2. Looked up from germline, CDR1 is DFQATT and CDR2 is SNEGSKA (reference sequence). Trimming cost V 5 bases and J 0 bases; bases outside gene matches: 0. The CDR3 covers 14 residues. The CDR3 region has the DNA TGCAGTGCTGGACTAGCGGGGAGCACAGATACGCAGTATTTT. Its translation is CSAGLAGSTDTQYF.

The gene calls are TRBV4-2 and TRBJ2-3; possibly TRBD1 or TRBD2 for D (6 bases each). Germline CDR1 is LGHNA and CDR2 is YNFKEQ. V was shortened by 2 bases and J by 4 bases, with 19 bases between the two germline ends. There are 17 residues in the CDR3. CDR3 nucleotides: TGTGCCAGCAGCCAACCCCCTACAAAAAGGGGGGCAGATACGCAGTATTTT. This gives the protein CASSQPPTKRGADTQYF.

The rearrangement uses TRBV11-2 and TRBJ2-1; 14 bases map to TRBD2. V was clipped by 1 base and J by 9 bases; unmatched bases: 8. Germline CDR1 SGHAT, CDR2 FQNNGV. The CDR3 totals 17 residues. The CDR3 region is CASSLVARTSGRIEQFF. In nucleotides, the CDR3 is TGTGCCAGCAGCTTAGTAGCCCGGACTAGCGGGAGGATTGAGCAGTTCTTC.

There are a few counts of this clonotype. The rearrangement uses TRBV9 and TRBJ2-3; D gene ambiguous. Germline CDR1 reads SGDLS; CDR2 reads YYNGEE. With 3 bases removed from V and 7 bases from J, the gap between germline ends came to 12 bases. CDR3 length: 13 amino acids. The CDR3 DNA is TGTGCCAGCAGCGCCGTATTGGTGCATACGCAGTATTTT. This gives the protein CASSAVLVHTQYF.

In its sample, this clonotype was seen a few times. The rearrangement links TRBV4-1 to TRBJ2-3, with D maybe TRBD2 (6 bases). Trimming cost V 4 bases and J 2 bases, with 13 bases left between them. This CDR3 is built from 15 residues. CDR1 and CDR2 from the germline V gene are MGHRA and YSYEKL. CDR3 amino acids: CASSPQGGHTDTQYF. The CDR3 nucleotides are TGCGCCAGCAGCCCGCAAGGAGGGCACACAGATACGCAGTATTTT.

V and J are TRBV5-6 and TRBJ1-2; tentatively, D is TRBD1 (6 bases). V was pared by 6 bases and J by 2 bases, with 14 bases between. CDR1 is SGHDT and CDR2 is YYEEEE in the germline V gene. This CDR3 is built from 14 residues. CDR3 DNA sequence: TGTGCCAGCACCCTGGGGGCCGGGAACTATGGCTACACCTTC. It encodes CASTLGAGNYGYTF.

As to this clonotype: This sequence may be a read error, since a much larger clone differs from it by one base. The CDR3 loop is CGLKGGDTEAFF. The CDR3 DNA sequence: TGCGGTCTCAAGGGTGGGGACACTGAAGCTTTCTTT. The chain uses TRBV20-1 and TRBJ1-1; D is unresolved. There are 12 residues in the CDR3. Germline V gene lookup returns CDR1 DFQATT and CDR2 SNEGSKA (reference sequence).

This clonotype was observed once. The chain recombines TRBV20-1 with TRBJ2-3; 7 nucleotides match TRBD1. Looked up from germline, CDR1 is DFQATT and CDR2 is SNEGSKA (reference sequence). The V segment lost 2 bases and the J segment 2 bases; nucleotides outside the gene matches: 7. This CDR3 is built from 15 residues. In DNA form, the CDR3 reads TGCAGTGCTAGATCCGGACAGGTAGCCACAGATACGCAGTATTTT. Protein: CSARSGQVATDTQYF.

The genes are TRBV10-3 and TRBJ2-4, with TRBD2 identical over 11 bases. TRBJ2-7 matches the DNA end more closely, so the J call is doubtful. This CDR3 is 16 amino acids long. Germline-derived CDR1 and CDR2 are ENHRY and SYGVKD. The chain's CDR3 is CAISESIAGGPGEQYF. The CDR3 nucleotides read TGTGCCATCAGTGAGTCGATAGCGGGAGGGCCGGGCGAGCAGTACTTC.

This clonotype was found a few times. The chain joins TRBV27 to TRBJ2-7; TRBD1 agrees at 7 bases. With 5 bases clipped from V and 1 base from J, the junction kept 5 bases outside the gene matches. Looked up from germline, CDR1 is MNHEY and CDR2 is SMNVEV (reference sequence). The CDR3 contains 14 residues. The CDR3 DNA follows: TGTGCCAGCAGTCGGGCACAGGGGTCCTACGAGCAGTACTTC. Protein: CASSRAQGSYEQYF.